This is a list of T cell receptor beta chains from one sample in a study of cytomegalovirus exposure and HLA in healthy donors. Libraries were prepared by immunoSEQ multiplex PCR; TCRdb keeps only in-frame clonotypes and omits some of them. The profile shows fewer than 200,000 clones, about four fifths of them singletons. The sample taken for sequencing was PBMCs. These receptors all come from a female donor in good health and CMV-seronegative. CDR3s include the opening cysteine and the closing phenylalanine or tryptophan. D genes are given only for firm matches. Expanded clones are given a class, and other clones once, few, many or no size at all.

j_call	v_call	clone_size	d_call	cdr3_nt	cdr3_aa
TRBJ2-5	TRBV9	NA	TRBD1	TGTGCCAGCAGTACTCAGCCCGGGGCAGGGGGAGAGACCCAGTACTTC	CASSTQPGAGGETQYF
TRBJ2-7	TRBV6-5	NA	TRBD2	TGTGCCAGCACTTTAGCGGGGGGGGGTATGGGCGAGCAGTACTTC	CASTLAGGGMGEQYF
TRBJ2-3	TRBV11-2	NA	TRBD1	TGTGCCAGCAGCCCCGACAGGGGAGGAACGCAGTATTTT	CASSPDRGGTQYF
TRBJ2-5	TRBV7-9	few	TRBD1	TGTGCCAGCAGTTCCGGGACAGGCTTCCAAGAGACCCAGTACTTC	CASSSGTGFQETQYF
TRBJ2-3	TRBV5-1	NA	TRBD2	TGCGCCAGCAGCTTGCCCGGGGGGGTTTACACAGATACGCAGTATTTT	CASSLPGGVYTDTQYF
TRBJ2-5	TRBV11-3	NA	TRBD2	TGTGCCAGCAGCTTTGGGGGAGGGAGAGAGACCCAGTACTTC	CASSFGGGRETQYF
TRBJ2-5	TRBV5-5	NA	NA	TGTGCCAGCAGCTTCAGGTTCGCGACAGTGTTAGAGACCCAGTACTTC	CASSFRFATVLETQYF
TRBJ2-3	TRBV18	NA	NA	TGTGCCAGCTCACCACCTACTACGGCGGCAGATACGCAGTATTTT	CASSPPTTAADTQYF
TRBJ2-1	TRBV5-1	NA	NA	TGCGCCAGCAGCACCGGGTCCGAAAATGAGCAGTTCTTC	CASSTGSENEQFF
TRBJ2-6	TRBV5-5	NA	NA	TGTGCCAGCAGCTTGGGGCTAGCGTGGGGCTCTGGGGCCAACGTCCTGACTTTC	CASSLGLAWGSGANVLTF
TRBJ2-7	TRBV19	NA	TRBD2	TGTGCCAGTAGTACCACTAGCGGGGGACCCTACGAGCAGTACTTC	CASSTTSGGPYEQYF
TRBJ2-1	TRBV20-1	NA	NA	TGCAGTGCCGAGACTAGTTTTGAGCAGTTCTTC	CSAETSFEQFF
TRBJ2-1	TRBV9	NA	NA	TGTGCCAGCAGCGTAGGGGGGCTTTACAATGAGCAGTTCTTC	CASSVGGLYNEQFF
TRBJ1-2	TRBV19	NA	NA	TGTGCCAGTAGTATGGGGGCACTCGGCTACACCTTC	CASSMGALGYTF
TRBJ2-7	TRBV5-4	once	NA	TGTGCCAGCAGCTTTGCAGGGGTTGAGGAGCAGTACTTC	CASSFAGVEEQYF
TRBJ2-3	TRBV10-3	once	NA	TGTGCCACCTCGTTCGGGGGACTCACAGATACGCAGTATTTT	CATSFGGLTDTQYF
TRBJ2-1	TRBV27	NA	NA	TGTGCCAGCAGTTTAAGCCCGTCTCCCAACAATGAGCAGTTCTTC	CASSLSPSPNNEQFF
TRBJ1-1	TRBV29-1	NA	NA	TGCAGCGTGAAGGCACGGACAGATGTGAACACTGAAGCTTTCTTT	CSVKARTDVNTEAFF
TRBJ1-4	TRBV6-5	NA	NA	TGTGCCAGCAGTGACGGGGCAGGGGCTTCAACTCTGTTTTTT	CASSDGAGASTLFF
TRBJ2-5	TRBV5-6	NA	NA	TGTGCCAGCAGCCTAGGATTGTGGGAGACCCAGTACTTC	CASSLGLWETQYF
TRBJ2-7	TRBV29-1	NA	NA	TGCAGCGTTTCATTTTTAGCCGCATACGAGCAGTACTTC	CSVSFLAAYEQYF
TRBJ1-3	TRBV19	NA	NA	TGTGCCAGTAGTTCGTCGCGGAACCCGTTCTCTGGAAACACCATATATTTT	CASSSSRNPFSGNTIYF
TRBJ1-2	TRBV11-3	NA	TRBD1	TGTGCCAGCAGCCCCCTTGGACAGGCTCTGGGGTATGGCTACACCTTC	CASSPLGQALGYGYTF
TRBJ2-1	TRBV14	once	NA	TGTGCCAGCAGCCCCAACTATAACCACTCCTACAATGAGCAGTTCTTC	CASSPNYNHSYNEQFF
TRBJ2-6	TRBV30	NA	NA	TGTGCCTGGACAGCTGGGGCCAACGTCCTGACTTTC	CAWTAGANVLTF
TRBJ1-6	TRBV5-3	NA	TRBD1	TGTGCCAGAAGCTTTAAACAGGGGGCCAGAAGGCGACTTTATAATTCACCCCTCCACTTT	CARSFKQGARRRLYNSPLHF
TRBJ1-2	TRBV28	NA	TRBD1	TGTGCCAGCAGATCGGGACAGGGGGGCGTCTACACCTTC	CASRSGQGGVYTF
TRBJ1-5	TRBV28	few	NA	TGTGCCAGCAGTCAACAGGGTAATCAGCCCCAGCATTTT	CASSQQGNQPQHF
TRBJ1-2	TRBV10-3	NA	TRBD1	TGTGCCATCAGTGTCGACAGGGTTTATGGCTACACCTTC	CAISVDRVYGYTF
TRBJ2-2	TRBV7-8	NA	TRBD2	TGTGCCAGCAGCTTAGCTGGGAGGGAACCGAACACCGGGGAGCTGTTTTTT	CASSLAGREPNTGELFF
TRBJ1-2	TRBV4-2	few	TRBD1	TGTGCCAGCAGCCAAGAGTCACAGGGGTATGGCTACACCTTC	CASSQESQGYGYTF
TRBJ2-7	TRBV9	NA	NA	TGTGCCAGCAGCGGAGGCCAGGGCGAGCAGTACTTC	CASSGGQGEQYF
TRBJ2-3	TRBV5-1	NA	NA	TGCGCCAGCAAAGACAGGACCAACACAGATACGCAGTATTTT	CASKDRTNTDTQYF
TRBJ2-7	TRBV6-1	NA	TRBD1	TGTGCCAGCAGTGAAAGCCATTGGGACAGCACTTCCAACTACGAGCAGTACTTC	CASSESHWDSTSNYEQYF
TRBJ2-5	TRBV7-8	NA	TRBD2	TGTGCCAGCAGCCCCACCAGCGGGAGACATCAAGAGACCCAGTACTTC	CASSPTSGRHQETQYF
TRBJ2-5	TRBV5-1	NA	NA	TGCGCCAGCAGCGGGGGCTTGGAGACCCAGTACTTC	CASSGGLETQYF
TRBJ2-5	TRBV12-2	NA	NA	TGTGCAAGTCGCTTAGTACAGGCCGTACAAGAGACCCAGTACTTC	CASRLVQAVQETQYF
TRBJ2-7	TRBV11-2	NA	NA	TGTGCCAGCAGGCGACAGGCCTACGAGCAGTACTTC	CASRRQAYEQYF
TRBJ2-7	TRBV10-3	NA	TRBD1	TGTGCCATCGGGAAGACAGGGGACACCTACGAGCAGTACTTC	CAIGKTGDTYEQYF
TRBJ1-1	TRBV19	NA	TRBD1	TGTGCCAGTAGTTTCCCGACAGGGCGGTTCACTGAAGCTTTCTTT	CASSFPTGRFTEAFF
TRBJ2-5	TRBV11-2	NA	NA	TGTGCCAGCAGCCGACGGGGGTACCAAGAGACCCAGTACTTC	CASSRRGYQETQYF
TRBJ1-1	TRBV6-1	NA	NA	TGTGCCAGCAGTGAACAGCCAGGGAACACTGAAGCTTTCTTT	CASSEQPGNTEAFF
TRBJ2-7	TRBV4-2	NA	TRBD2	TGTGCCAGCAGCCAAGAGGAGGGGACTAGCGGGGCTTACGAGCAGTACTTC	CASSQEEGTSGAYEQYF
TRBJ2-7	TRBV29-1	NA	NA	TGCAGCGCCAGATCCGGGGGGCTGCAGCACGAGCAGTACTTC	CSARSGGLQHEQYF
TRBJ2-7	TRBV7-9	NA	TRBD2	TGTGCCAGCAGCCGCGGGGGGTTCTACGAGCAGTACTTC	CASSRGGFYEQYF
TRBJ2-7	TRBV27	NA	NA	TGTGCCAGCAGTAGTTATCGGAGCTCCTACGAGCAGTACTTC	CASSSYRSSYEQYF
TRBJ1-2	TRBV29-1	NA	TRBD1	TGCAGCGTTGACTCTCAGGGGGAATTCAACTATGGCTACACCTTC	CSVDSQGEFNYGYTF
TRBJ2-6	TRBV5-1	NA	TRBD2	TGCGCCAGCAGCCAAAGCGGGGCCTCCTCTGGGGCCAACGTCCTGACTTTC	CASSQSGASSGANVLTF
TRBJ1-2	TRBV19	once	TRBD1	TGTGCCAGTAGTATAGATGCGGGACAGCCTCGCTACACCTTC	CASSIDAGQPRYTF
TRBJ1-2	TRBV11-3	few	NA	TGTGCCAGCAGCTCCCCCCGGAGATATGGCTACACCTTC	CASSSPRRYGYTF
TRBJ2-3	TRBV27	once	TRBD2	TGTGCCAGCAGTTTAGGAGCGGGAGGCACAGATACGCAGTATTTT	CASSLGAGGTDTQYF
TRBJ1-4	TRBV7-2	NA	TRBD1	TGTGCCAGCAGCTTGGGACAGGGCCCTAATGAAAAACTGTTTTTT	CASSLGQGPNEKLFF
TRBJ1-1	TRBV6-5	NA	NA	TGTGCCAGCAGTTACCTACAGTTGACTGAAGCTTTCTTT	CASSYLQLTEAFF
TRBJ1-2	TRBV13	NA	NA	TGTGCCAGCAGCTTAAGATTTCGAGCGGAGAACTATGGCTACACCTTC	CASSLRFRAENYGYTF
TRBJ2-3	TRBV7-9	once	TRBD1	TGTGCCAGCACCTATCCGGGACAGGGGTTTACAGATACGCAGTATTTT	CASTYPGQGFTDTQYF
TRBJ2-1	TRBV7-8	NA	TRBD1	TGTGCCAGCAGCTTTTCACGGGGACAGGGGGACTTTCGGAACAATGAGCAGTTCTTC	CASSFSRGQGDFRNNEQFF
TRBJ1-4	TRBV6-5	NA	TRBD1	TGTGCCAGCAGTTACTTGGACAGGGAGAATGAAAAACTGTTTTTT	CASSYLDRENEKLFF
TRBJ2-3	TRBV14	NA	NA	TGTGCCAGCAGCCAAGTAGCAGGGTTCACAGATACGCAGTATTTT	CASSQVAGFTDTQYF
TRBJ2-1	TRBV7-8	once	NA	TGTGCCAGCAGCGTGCGGGACCCCCGGACTGGGGGGGAGCAGTTCTTC	CASSVRDPRTGGEQFF